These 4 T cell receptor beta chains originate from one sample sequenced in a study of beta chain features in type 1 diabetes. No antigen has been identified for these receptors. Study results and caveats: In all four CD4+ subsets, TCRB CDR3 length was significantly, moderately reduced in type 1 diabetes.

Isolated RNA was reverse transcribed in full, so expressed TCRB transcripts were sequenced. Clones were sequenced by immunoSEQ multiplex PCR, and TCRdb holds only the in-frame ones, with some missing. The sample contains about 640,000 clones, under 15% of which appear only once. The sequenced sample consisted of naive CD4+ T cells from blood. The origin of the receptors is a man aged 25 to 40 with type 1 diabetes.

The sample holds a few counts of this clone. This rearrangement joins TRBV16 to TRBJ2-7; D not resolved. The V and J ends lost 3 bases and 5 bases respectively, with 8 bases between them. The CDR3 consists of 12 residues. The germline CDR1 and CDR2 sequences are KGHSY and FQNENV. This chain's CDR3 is CASSQLRNEQYF. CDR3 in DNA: TGTGCCAGCAGCCAGCTAAGAAACGAGCAGTACTTC.

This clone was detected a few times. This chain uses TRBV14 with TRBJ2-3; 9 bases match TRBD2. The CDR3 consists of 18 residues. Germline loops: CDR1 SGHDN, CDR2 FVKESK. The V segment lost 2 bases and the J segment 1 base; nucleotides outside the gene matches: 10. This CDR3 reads CASSQSTDLAGRTDTQYF. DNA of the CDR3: TGTGCCAGCAGCCAATCCACCGACCTAGCGGGGCGCACAGATACGCAGTATTTT.

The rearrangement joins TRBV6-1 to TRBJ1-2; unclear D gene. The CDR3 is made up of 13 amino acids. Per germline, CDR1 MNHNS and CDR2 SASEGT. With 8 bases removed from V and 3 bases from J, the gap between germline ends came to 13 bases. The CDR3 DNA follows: TGTGCCAGCTTATCCGGGAGCCACTATGGCTACACCTTC. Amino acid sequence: CASLSGSHYGYTF.

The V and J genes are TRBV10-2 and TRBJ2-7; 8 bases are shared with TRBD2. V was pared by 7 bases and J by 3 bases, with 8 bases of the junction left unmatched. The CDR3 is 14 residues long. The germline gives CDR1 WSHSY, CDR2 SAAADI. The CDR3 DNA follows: TGCGCCAGCATCCCAGCGGGGGCCCTCTACGAGCAGTACTTC. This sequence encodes CASIPAGALYEQYF.